One sample yielded the 26 T cell receptor beta chains listed below, sequenced in a study of monozygotic twins with cystic fibrosis. Here immunoSEQ multiplex PCR was the method, and the copy in TCRdb shows in-frame clones only, minus some. Among tens of thousands of clones listed, approximately 96% were seen once. The sequenced material came from blood. The receptors were sampled from a girl aged 2-15 years with cystic fibrosis.

This clone was detected only once. This rearrangement joins TRBV25-1 to TRBJ2-1, with 9 bases identical to TRBD1. The trim removed 4 bases at V and 1 base at J, leaving 5 bases unmatched. CDR3 size: 16 residues. Germline V gene sequence: CDR1 MGHDK, CDR2 SYGVNS. Here the CDR3 DNA reads TGTGCCAGCAGTGTCCGGACAGGGGATTCCTACAATGAGCAGTTCTTC. As protein: CASSVRTGDSYNEQFF.

The gene calls are TRBV5-1 and TRBJ1-4; D call uncertain. The CDR3 has 12 residues. V lost 1 base and J 7 bases, leaving 5 bases between the germline ends. Germline assignment: CDR1 SGHRS and CDR2 YFSETQ. This CDR3 is CASSLSREKLFF. The CDR3 nucleotides are TGCGCCAGCAGCTTGAGCCGTGAAAAACTGTTTTTT.

The chain recombines TRBV5-5 with TRBJ1-1; maybe TRBD1 (5 bases). The CDR3 has 13 amino acids. Germline V lookup: CDR1 SGHKS, CDR2 YYEKEE (reference sequence). V was clipped by 4 bases and J by 11 bases, with 18 bases between them. The CDR3 bases are TGTGCCAGCAGCAAGGACACCATTCGAAGGGCTTTCTTT. It yields the protein CASSKDTIRRAFF.

The chain employs TRBV30 and TRBJ2-3; 12 nucleotides agree with TRBD2. The CDR3 is made up of 16 amino acids. V shed 0 bases, J shed 2 bases, and the junction held 3 bases outside the gene matches. Per germline, CDR1 GTSNPN and CDR2 SVGIG (reference sequence). The CDR3 loop is CAWSVRLAGATDTQYF. CDR3 coding DNA: TGTGCCTGGAGTGTACGACTAGCGGGGGCCACAGATACGCAGTATTTT.

The chain uses TRBV2 and TRBJ2-5; D is unresolved. CDR1 is SNHLY and CDR2 is FYNNEI in the germline V gene. Trimming removed 6 bases from V and 3 bases from J, with 17 bases in between. The CDR3 totals 15 residues. CDR3 amino acids: CASRGLARSKETQYF. The DNA for the CDR3 is TGTGCCAGCAGGGGGTTGGCTAGGTCAAAAGAGACCCAGTACTTC.

The rearrangement uses TRBV29-1 and TRBJ2-5; D may correspond to TRBD1 or TRBD2 (5 bases each). The ends were cut back, 6 bases at V and 2 bases at J, with 7 bases in the middle. This CDR3 comprises 11 residues. CDR1 and CDR2 (germline): SQVTM, ANQGSEA. This chain's CDR3 is CSVGEQETQYF. The DNA of the CDR3 is TGCAGCGTGGGGGAACAAGAGACCCAGTACTTC. The full variable domain, in which reference TRBV29-1 and TRBJ2-5 provide the parts outside the CDR3, is SAVISQKPSRDICQRGTSLTIQCQVDSQVTMMFWYRQQPGQSLTLIATANQGSEATYESGFVIDKFPISRPNLTFSTLTVSNMSPEDSSIYLCSVGEQETQYFGPGTRLLVL.

As regards this clone: The junction differs from germline at one of its ends, possibly a read error. This rearrangement joins TRBV6-5 to TRBJ1-5; D gene ambiguous. Germline lookup yields CDR1 MNHEY and CDR2 SVGAGI. The CDR3 contains 16 residues. CDR3 bases: TGTGCCAGCAGCTACTTAAGCGGACGGCTAAATCAGCCCCAGCATTTT. This encodes CASSYLSGRLNQPQHF.

This clone was seen once. The rearrangement links TRBV28 to TRBJ2-2, with a tentative D call TRBD2 (5 bases). Per germline, CDR1 MDHEN and CDR2 SYDVKM. V was cut by 3 bases and J by 4 bases, with 9 bases left in between. The CDR3 totals 14 residues. Written as DNA, the CDR3 is TGTGCCAGCAGTTTTGGACTCCGCACCGGGGAGCTGTTTTTT. Translation: CASSFGLRTGELFF.

This chain links TRBV7-6 with TRBJ2-7; D is possibly TRBD2 (6 bases). Germline CDR1 SGHVS, CDR2 FNYEAQ. The CDR3 covers 15 residues. The V and J ends lost 1 base and 1 base respectively, with 11 bases between them. The CDR3, as DNA: TGTGCCAGCAGCTTAGAGCTAGCGTTTTCCTACGAGCAGTACTTC. Translation: CASSLELAFSYEQYF.

This sequence joins TRBV4-1 and TRBJ2-3; tentative D call: TRBD2 (5 bases). Germline CDR1 is MGHRA and CDR2 is YSYEKL. The CDR3 spans 16 residues. The V and J ends lost 0 bases and 4 bases respectively, with 14 bases between them. The CDR3 nucleotides are TGCGCCAGCAGCCAAGATGCTCGGGAACTCCCAGATACGCAGTATTTT. Amino acids: CASSQDARELPDTQYF.

The chain is built from TRBV28 and TRBJ2-7, with TRBD2 as a possible D gene (6 bases). The CDR3 is made up of 16 amino acids. V gave up 2 bases and J gave up 3 bases, with 17 bases separating them. The germline V gene encodes CDR1 MDHEN and CDR2 SYDVKM. The CDR3 region is CASSLPGHTGDYEQYF. Here the CDR3 DNA reads TGTGCCAGCAGTTTACCGGGTCACACGGGGGACTACGAGCAGTACTTC.

J is TRBJ2-5 and V is TRBV28; D possibly corresponds to TRBD2 (7 bases). V was trimmed by 8 bases and J by 7 bases, leaving 23 bases between them. This CDR3 is 15 amino acids long. Germline assignment: CDR1 MDHEN and CDR2 SYDVKM. DNA for the CDR3: TGTGCCAGCGGACGGCGGGGGCGGGACGAAGGGACCCAGTACTTC. The encoded protein is CASGRRGRDEGTQYF. Full variable domain (outside the CDR3, taken from reference TRBV28 and TRBJ2-5): DVKVTQSSRYLVKRTGEKVFLECVQDMDHENMFWYRQDPGLGLRLIYFSYDVKMKEKGDIPEGYSVSREKKERFSLILESASTNQTSMYLCASGRRGRDEGTQYFGPGTRLLVL.

This chain uses TRBV7-9 with TRBJ1-1; 8 bases are shared with TRBD1. CDR1 is SEHNR and CDR2 is FQNEAQ in the germline V gene (reference sequence). The CDR3 runs to 13 residues. After removal of 3 bases from V and 7 bases from J, the junction contained 4 bases not matched to a gene. CDR3 bases: TGTGCCAGCAGCTTTGGACAGGGCTTTGAAGCTTTCTTT. Translated: CASSFGQGFEAFF.

The CDR3 region is CASSRAGEAGELFF. As DNA, the CDR3 is TGTGCCAGCTCCCGAGCGGGAGAAGCCGGGGAGCTGTTTTTT. The chain uses TRBV6-4 and TRBJ2-2, with 8 nucleotides matching TRBD2. The CDR3 consists of 14 residues. The J segment lost 6 bases and the V segment lost 8 bases, leaving 8 bases of the junction unmatched. The V gene's germline CDR1 is MRHNA and CDR2 SNTAGT.

This chain uses TRBV5-1 with TRBJ1-1; 10 nucleotides line up with TRBD1. CDR1 is SGHRS and CDR2 is YFSETQ in the germline V gene. Germline trimming cut 3 bases from V and 7 bases from J; bases unmatched to any gene: 3. The CDR3 consists of 13 residues. CDR3 sequence reads: CASSYGTGVEAFF. DNA of the CDR3: TGCGCCAGCAGCTACGGGACAGGGGTTGAAGCTTTCTTT. Based on the CDR3 plus reference TRBV5-1 and TRBJ1-1, the full variable domain is KAGVTQTPRYLIKTRGQQVTLSCSPISGHRSVSWYQQTPGQGLQFLFEYFSETQRNKGNFPGRFSGRQFSNSRSEMNVSTLELGDSALYLCASSYGTGVEAFFGQGTRLTVV.

V and J are TRBV2 and TRBJ2-1, with 11 nucleotides matching TRBD2. The CDR3 spans 16 residues. J gave up 8 bases and V 1 base, and 7 bases lay outside the gene matches. CDR1 and CDR2 (germline): SNHLY, FYNNEI. As DNA, the CDR3 is TGTGCCAGCAGTGAAGGGGCTAGCGGGAGGACCGATGAGCAGTTCTTC. It yields the protein CASSEGASGRTDEQFF. The variable domain in full, completed from reference TRBV2 and TRBJ2-1, reads EPEVTQTPSHQVTQMGQEVILRCVPISNHLYFYWYRQILGQKVEFLVSFYNNEISEKSEIFDDQFSVERPDGSNFTLKIRSTKLEDSAMYFCASSEGASGRTDEQFFGPGTRLTVL.

This clone showed up just once. This rearrangement joins TRBV27 to TRBJ2-3, with D possibly TRBD1 on 5 matching bases. The germline V gene encodes CDR1 MNHEY and CDR2 SMNVEV (reference sequence). V lost 2 bases to trimming and J lost 0 bases, with 12 bases between them. The CDR3 runs to 16 residues. The CDR3 here is CASSLLRAGSTDTQYF. The CDR3 nucleotides read TGTGCCAGCAGTTTACTCAGGGCCGGGAGCACAGATACGCAGTATTTT.

This CDR3 is CAWSVTSGYTDTQYF. The DNA for the CDR3 is TGTGCCTGGAGTGTAACTAGCGGGTACACAGATACGCAGTATTTT. This rearrangement joins TRBV30 to TRBJ2-3; 9 positions agree with TRBD2. The germline V gene encodes CDR1 GTSNPN and CDR2 SVGIG (reference sequence). Unmatched junction bases numbered 3, after V lost 0 bases and J lost 2 bases. The CDR3 contains 15 residues.

The chain employs TRBV2 and TRBJ2-2; 10 bases match TRBD1. This CDR3 has 14 residues. Germline trimming cut 8 bases from V and 6 bases from J; bases unmatched to any gene: 6. CDR1 and CDR2 (germline): SNHLY, FYNNEI. CDR3 loop: CASAGTGEAGELFF. CDR3 DNA sequence: TGTGCCAGCGCCGGGACAGGGGAAGCCGGGGAGCTGTTTTTT.

V gene TRBV7-2 combines with J gene TRBJ2-7, with D tentatively TRBD2 (5 bases). Trimming cost V 5 bases and J 4 bases, with 15 bases left between them. Germline assignment: CDR1 SGHTA and CDR2 FQGNSA. This CDR3 contains 14 residues. CDR3 loop: CASSPTHTGYEQYF. CDR3 DNA sequence: TGTGCCAGCAGCCCTACCCATACGGGGTACGAGCAGTACTTC.

The gene calls are TRBV30 and TRBJ1-2; D is ambiguous. This CDR3 region has 15 residues. The V end was cut by 0 bases, the J end by 6 bases, with 17 bases between. CDR1 GTSNPN and CDR2 SVGIG come from the germline V gene (reference sequence). Written as DNA, the CDR3 is TGTGCCTGGAGTGTACTCGGAAAGGAGGGTGATGGCTACACCTTC. This codes for CAWSVLGKEGDGYTF.

The gene calls are TRBV6-1 and TRBJ2-7; D unresolved. The CDR3 sequence is 11 residues long. Germline values: CDR1 MNHNS, CDR2 SASEGT. V lost 6 bases to trimming and J lost 3 bases, with 6 bases between them. CDR3 sequence: CASRTVYEQYF. CDR3 nucleotide sequence: TGTGCCAGCAGGACCGTCTACGAGCAGTACTTC.

The chain combines TRBV6-1 with TRBJ2-7, with a weak D call TRBD1 (6 bases). The CDR3 length is 17 residues. The germline V and J ends were trimmed by 0 bases and 4 bases, with 19 bases remaining between them. Germline assignment: CDR1 MNHNS and CDR2 SASEGT. The CDR3 sequence: CASSEAPTRGTPYEQYF. The CDR3 DNA sequence: TGTGCCAGCAGTGAAGCCCCGACAAGAGGGACACCGTACGAGCAGTACTTC.

The genes are TRBV15 and TRBJ2-7; D not resolved. Germline V gene data show CDR1 as LNHNV and CDR2 as YYDKDF (reference sequence). This CDR3 has 12 amino acids. Trimming removed 4 bases at V and 12 bases at J, with 16 bases between. DNA of the CDR3: TGTGCCACCAGCACGGACCTGGCCCCGAGGTACTTC. Amino acids: CATSTDLAPRYF. The full variable domain, rest sourced from reference TRBV15 and TRBJ2-7, is DAMVIQNPRYQVTQFGKPVTLSCSQTLNHNVMYWYQQKSSQAPKLLFHYYDKDFNNEADTPDNFQSRRPNTSFCFLDIRSPGLGDTAMYLCATSTDLAPRYFGPGTRLTVT.

This rearrangement joins TRBV27 to TRBJ2-7; D call uncertain. Germline loops: CDR1 MNHEY, CDR2 SMNVEV (reference sequence). This CDR3 spans 13 amino acids. V was cut by 2 bases and J by 6 bases, with 11 bases left in between. As DNA, the CDR3 is TGTGCCAGCAGTTTAGGACCAGCCGGCGAGCAGTACTTC. It is translated as CASSLGPAGEQYF.

The chain uses TRBV5-4 and TRBJ2-3; 8 positions match TRBD1. After removal of 4 bases from V and 0 bases from J, the junction contained 7 bases not matched to a gene. Germline V CDR1 and CDR2: SGHNT, YYREEE (reference sequence). The CDR3 is 16 amino acids. The CDR3 nucleotides read TGTGCCAGCAGCGTGAACAGGGGGATGAGCACAGATACGCAGTATTTT. The encoded protein is CASSVNRGMSTDTQYF.